Listed below are T cell receptor beta chains from one sample, sequenced in a study of blood T cell repertoires in COVID-19. Libraries were prepared by immunoSEQ multiplex PCR; TCRdb keeps only in-frame clonotypes and omits some of them. The sample lists 100,000 or so clones, just under 95% occurring once. The sample taken for sequencing was peripheral blood. These receptors were taken from a woman between 50 and 59 years old with COVID-19, enrolled during active disease. Both conserved end residues are part of each CDR3. D genes are given only for firm matches. Some rows mark clone size as missing; the rest say once, few, many or name a class of expanded clone.

d_gene: TRBD1
abundance: NA
v_gene: TRBV11-2
j_gene: TRBJ1-2
CDR3aa: CASSTIRGQGVYGYTF
CDR3nt: TGTGCCAGCAGCACCATTAGGGGACAGGGTGTCTATGGCTACACCTTC

d_gene: NA
abundance: once
v_gene: TRBV19
j_gene: TRBJ2-5
CDR3aa: CASRRSTIQETQYF
CDR3nt: TGTGCCAGTAGAAGGTCAACTATCCAAGAGACCCAGTACTTC

d_gene: TRBD1
abundance: NA
v_gene: TRBV5-4
j_gene: TRBJ1-6
CDR3aa: CASFRTGERSPLHF
CDR3nt: TGTGCCAGCTTCCGGACAGGGGAAAGATCACCCCTCCACTTT

d_gene: TRBD1
abundance: NA
v_gene: TRBV25-1
j_gene: TRBJ1-1
CDR3aa: CASSEYKGAYYHTEAFF
CDR3nt: TGTGCCAGCAGTGAATATAAGGGGGCCTACTATCACACTGAAGCTTTCTTT

d_gene: NA
abundance: NA
v_gene: TRBV5-1
j_gene: TRBJ1-1
CDR3aa: CASSLEVGRRNTEAFF
CDR3nt: TGCGCCAGCAGCTTGGAGGTGGGGAGGCGAAACACTGAAGCTTTCTTT

d_gene: NA
abundance: NA
v_gene: TRBV4-1
j_gene: TRBJ2-7
CDR3aa: CASSQVGRAGIYEQYF
CDR3nt: TGCGCCAGCAGCCAAGTGGGCAGGGCGGGGATCTACGAGCAGTACTTC

d_gene: NA
abundance: NA
v_gene: TRBV5-1
j_gene: TRBJ2-1
CDR3aa: CASSLALEGNEQFF
CDR3nt: TGCGCCAGCAGCTTGGCCCTGGAGGGGAATGAGCAGTTCTTC

d_gene: NA
abundance: once
v_gene: TRBV14
j_gene: TRBJ1-2
CDR3aa: CASSQDRSYGYTF
CDR3nt: TGTGCCAGCAGCCAAGACAGGTCCTATGGCTACACCTTC

d_gene: TRBD1
abundance: NA
v_gene: TRBV30
j_gene: TRBJ2-7
CDR3aa: CAWTDRGGYEQYF
CDR3nt: TGTGCCTGGACCGACAGGGGGGGTTACGAGCAGTACTTC

d_gene: NA
abundance: NA
v_gene: TRBV4-3
j_gene: TRBJ2-1
CDR3aa: CASSQAERGSGKNEQFF
CDR3nt: TGCGCCAGCAGCCAAGCGGAGAGGGGGTCGGGGAAAAATGAGCAGTTCTTC

d_gene: TRBD1
abundance: NA
v_gene: TRBV19
j_gene: TRBJ1-2
CDR3aa: CASSPDRDYGYTF
CDR3nt: TGTGCCAGTAGTCCTGACAGGGACTATGGCTACACCTTC

d_gene: NA
abundance: NA
v_gene: TRBV24-1
j_gene: TRBJ1-2
CDR3aa: CATSDINGYTF
CDR3nt: TGTGCCACCAGTGATATCAATGGCTACACCTTC

d_gene: NA
abundance: NA
v_gene: TRBV11-3
j_gene: TRBJ2-2
CDR3aa: CASSSQTDTGELFF
CDR3nt: TGTGCCAGCAGCTCCCAGACAGACACCGGGGAGCTGTTTTTT

d_gene: TRBD1
abundance: NA
v_gene: TRBV2
j_gene: TRBJ1-2
CDR3aa: CASRKRTGGARDYGYTF
CDR3nt: TGTGCCAGCAGGAAAAGGACAGGGGGCGCGCGTGACTATGGCTACACCTTC

d_gene: TRBD2
abundance: NA
v_gene: TRBV7-9
j_gene: TRBJ2-3
CDR3aa: CASSFPGLAGGSLTDTQYF
CDR3nt: TGTGCCAGCAGCTTCCCGGGACTAGCGGGGGGTTCCCTCACAGATACGCAGTATTTT